One T cell receptor (beta chain) is described in this entry. Antigen specificity is unknown. RNA transcripts yielded amplified TCR beta CDR3 regions. With the HTBI primer set, the TCR CDR3 went through a first round of RT-PCR. TCRdb redid the calling of the multiplex PCR reads with MiXCR, one entry per CDR3 protein. The sample contains a few hundred thousand distinct CDR3 sequences, 25% of which appear only once. This CDR3 has 15 residues. V shed 10 bases and J shed 1 base, with 19 bases lying between them. Germline CDR1 is MNHNS and CDR2 is SASEGT. These data originate in a study of T cells in Graves' hyperthyroidism and ophthalmopathy. Whole-study findings and limits: Peripheral blood also featured most of the thyroid clonotypes expanded above 0.001.

This TCR came from a man in his fifties with Graves' hyperthyroidism. Sample: blood. V is TRBV6-1 and J is TRBJ1-1; no definite D call. CDR3 protein: CAIAPSGWGNTEAFF. The CDR3, as DNA: TGTGCCATCGCGCCCTCCGGATGGGGGAACACTGAAGCTTTCTTT.